The 30 T cell receptor beta chains below come from one sample, sequenced in a study of siplizumab effects on memory and regulatory T cells. Using immunoSEQ multiplex PCR, the repertoire was profiled, and TCRdb retains in-frame clones only, with some absent. The repertoire includes approximately 46,000 clones, over 85% of them detected once, and 17% sits in the top ten. Sequencing was performed on CD8+ T cells sorted from blood. Every receptor here comes from a human donor in good health.

Here the CDR3 reads CASSTDSNEQYF. The CDR3 nucleotides read TGTGCCAGCAGTACGGACAGTAACGAGCAGTACTTC. V gene TRBV6-6 combines with J gene TRBJ2-7, with D possibly TRBD1 on 6 matching bases. Germline values: CDR1 MNHNY, CDR2 SVGAGI (reference sequence). V was trimmed by 5 bases and J by 5 bases, leaving 10 bases between them. The length of the CDR3 is 12 residues.

The chain combines TRBV5-1 with TRBJ2-2; 9 bases line up with TRBD1. Trimming at V came to 4 bases and at J to 3 bases, leaving 4 bases not matched to a gene. Germline values: CDR1 SGHRS, CDR2 YFSETQ. The CDR3 is 15 residues long. The CDR3 is CASSPRQGDTGELFF. CDR3 DNA: TGCGCCAGCAGCCCCCGACAGGGGGACACCGGGGAGCTGTTTTTT.

The chain has TRBV5-1 and TRBJ2-2; D possibly uses TRBD1 or TRBD2 (5 bases each). Germline-derived CDR1 and CDR2 are SGHRS and YFSETQ. The CDR3 loop spans 13 amino acids. Deletions cut 5 bases from V and 5 bases from J, with 10 bases between. The CDR3 bases are TGCGCCAGCAGTCCCTGGGGGACCGGGGAGCTGTTTTTT. Encoded protein: CASSPWGTGELFF.

CDR3 DNA: TGTGCCAGCAGCGCACCTAGCGGACTATACAATGAGCAGTTCTTC. Translated, it gives CASSAPSGLYNEQFF. The V and J genes are TRBV7-9 and TRBJ2-1; 7 nucleotides match TRBD2. The CDR3 spans 15 residues. The V segment lost 5 bases and the J segment 4 bases; nucleotides outside the gene matches: 8. CDR1 is SEHNR and CDR2 is FQNEAQ in the germline V gene (reference sequence).

The rearrangement joins TRBV28 to TRBJ1-4; the D is unclear. There are 14 residues in the CDR3. Germline-derived CDR1 and CDR2 are MDHEN and SYDVKM. V dropped 4 bases and J dropped 8 bases, with 14 bases sitting between them. In DNA, the CDR3 is TGTGCCAGCAGTTATACCTCAATCGGGGAAAAACTGTTTTTT. Amino acids: CASSYTSIGEKLFF. Combining the CDR3 with reference TRBV28 and TRBJ1-4 gives the whole variable domain DVKVTQSSRYLVKRTGEKVFLECVQDMDHENMFWYRQDPGLGLRLIYFSYDVKMKEKGDIPEGYSVSREKKERFSLILESASTNQTSMYLCASSYTSIGEKLFFGSGTQLSVL.

The V gene is TRBV27, the J gene TRBJ2-1; D gene unclear. Per germline, CDR1 MNHEY and CDR2 SMNVEV (reference sequence). Between the trimmed V and J ends, which lost 0 bases and 0 bases, there was a span of 12 bases. The CDR3 length is 17 residues. This CDR3 is CASSLSTPKPSYNEQFF. In nucleotides, the CDR3 is TGTGCCAGCAGTTTATCCACACCTAAGCCCTCCTACAATGAGCAGTTCTTC.

The J gene is TRBJ2-1, the V gene TRBV13; TRBD2 aligns across 10 bases. The trim removed 0 bases at V and 1 base at J, leaving 0 bases unmatched. CDR1 PRHDT and CDR2 FYEKMQ come from the germline V gene (reference sequence). This CDR3 has 16 amino acids. The chain's CDR3 is CASSLGTSGSYNEQFF. In DNA form, the CDR3 reads TGTGCCAGCAGCTTAGGGACTAGCGGGTCCTACAATGAGCAGTTCTTC.

J is TRBJ2-5 and V is TRBV6-6; the match to TRBD1 covers 9 bases. CDR1 and CDR2 (germline): MNHNY, SVGAGI (reference sequence). V was pared by 7 bases and J by 5 bases, with 11 bases of the junction left unmatched. This CDR3 contains 15 residues. CDR3 DNA sequence: TGTGCCAGCACGGGGACAGGGTATAGGGAGGAGACCCAGTACTTC. It codes for CASTGTGYREETQYF.

The chain is built from TRBV6-5 and TRBJ1-2; D unresolved. Germline CDR1 MNHEY, CDR2 SVGAGI. The length of the CDR3 is 12 residues. V was cut by 5 bases and J by 9 bases, with 13 bases left in between. CDR3 amino acids: CASSPTGSRYTF. The CDR3 region has the DNA TGTGCCAGCAGTCCCACGGGGAGTCGCTACACCTTC.

The chain has TRBV4-1 and TRBJ2-7; D may be TRBD1 or TRBD2 (5 bases each). The CDR3 contains 14 residues. V was shortened by 2 bases and J by 0 bases, with 8 bases between the two germline ends. CDR1 MGHRA and CDR2 YSYEKL come from the germline V gene. The CDR3 sequence: CASSQMGDSYEQYF. Written as DNA, the CDR3 is TGCGCCAGCAGCCAAATGGGGGACTCCTACGAGCAGTACTTC.

V and J are TRBV29-1 and TRBJ2-5, with D possibly matching TRBD1 (6 bases). CDR3 length: 16 residues. Trimming cost V 2 bases and J 3 bases, with 19 bases left between them. Germline CDR1 is SQVTM and CDR2 is ANQGSEA. The DNA for the CDR3 is TGCAGCGTTGAACTTTCTAGGCCAGCAGGGGAAGAGACCCAGTACTTC. Translated, it gives CSVELSRPAGEETQYF.

The V call is TRBV9, the J call TRBJ2-1; no clear D. Per the germline V gene, CDR1 is SGDLS and CDR2 is YYNGEE. The CDR3 runs 17 residues. The V end was cut by 3 bases, the J end by 4 bases, with 20 bases between. The CDR3 DNA sequence: TGTGCCAGCAGCGAGAACCCGTTGACGGACCAATACAATGAGCAGTTCTTC. Encoded protein: CASSENPLTDQYNEQFF. Full variable domain (rest looked up from reference TRBV9 and TRBJ2-1): DSGVTQTPKHLITATGQRVTLRCSPRSGDLSVYWYQQSLDQGLQFLIQYYNGEERAKGNILERFSAQQFPDLHSELNLSSLELGDSALYFCASSENPLTDQYNEQFFGPGTRLTVL.

This clone occurred a few times. CDR3 bases: TGTGCCAGCAGTTTATCCGTCCGTGGGGATGAGCAGTTCTTC. Amino acid sequence: CASSLSVRGDEQFF. This chain links TRBV27 with TRBJ2-1; D gene unclear. Germline values: CDR1 MNHEY, CDR2 SMNVEV (reference sequence). The V and J ends lost 0 bases and 8 bases respectively, with 11 bases between them. The CDR3 is made up of 14 amino acids.

The chain uses TRBV27 and TRBJ2-1; D might be TRBD1 or TRBD2, each matching 6 bases. This CDR3 has 18 residues. Trimming shortened V by 5 bases and J by 8 bases, and 28 bases separated the two germline ends. Looked up from germline, CDR1 is MNHEY and CDR2 is SMNVEV (reference sequence). Here the CDR3 DNA reads TGTGCCAGCAGTCGACCCCCCCTAAGGGGGGAGCCCGGGCATGAGCAGTTCTTC. This translates into CASSRPPLRGEPGHEQFF.

The CDR3 protein is CASSLGRSLAGYKTGELFF. In DNA, the CDR3 is TGTGCCAGCAGCTTAGGTCGATCCCTAGCGGGTTACAAAACCGGGGAGCTGTTTTTT. This rearrangement joins TRBV11-2 to TRBJ2-2; 8 bases line up with TRBD2. Germline CDR1 reads SGHAT; CDR2 reads FQNNGV. The V segment lost 1 base and the J segment 5 bases; nucleotides outside the gene matches: 15. This CDR3 region has 19 residues.

V usage is TRBV10-1 and J usage is TRBJ2-4; 7 nucleotides line up with TRBD2. V shed 9 bases, J shed 0 bases, and the junction held 14 bases outside the gene matches. CDR1 WNHNN and CDR2 SYGVQD come from the germline V gene (reference sequence). CDR3 length: 17 residues. The DNA for the CDR3 is TGCGCCAGACATCGAAGACGGGAGGAACTAGCCAAAAACATTCAGTACTTC. It specifies CARHRRREELAKNIQYF.

The chain couples TRBV6-5 to TRBJ2-7; D could derive from TRBD1 or TRBD2 (5 bases each). The CDR3 totals 14 residues. Per germline, CDR1 MNHEY and CDR2 SVGAGI. The V gene lost 0 bases and the J gene lost 5 bases, with 11 bases spanning the gap. CDR3 sequence (DNA): TGTGCCAGCAGTTACTCCGGGACCGTCCACGAGCAGTACTTC. Translation gives CASSYSGTVHEQYF.

The V and J genes are TRBV27 and TRBJ2-1; no clear D gene. CDR3 length: 13 amino acids. Germline V gives CDR1 MNHEY, CDR2 SMNVEV (reference sequence). V shed 3 bases and J shed 8 bases, with 11 bases lying between them. This chain's CDR3 is CASSFLGSDEQFF. The CDR3 nucleotides read TGTGCCAGCAGTTTTCTGGGTTCGGATGAGCAGTTCTTC.

This chain connects TRBV19 to TRBJ2-1; 10 bases are shared with TRBD2. Looked up from germline, CDR1 is LNHDA and CDR2 is SQIVND (reference sequence). There are 16 residues in the CDR3. Losses at the gene ends were 9 bases for V and 2 bases for J; bases not matched to a gene: 10. This CDR3 reads CASQLAGMNPYNEQFF. CDR3 DNA: TGTGCCAGCCAACTAGCGGGGATGAATCCCTACAATGAGCAGTTCTTC.

This clone was observed a single time. The chain carries TRBV5-1 and TRBJ2-1; 7 nucleotides line up with TRBD2. The germline V gene encodes CDR1 SGHRS and CDR2 YFSETQ. The CDR3 runs 16 residues. V trimming: 0 bases; J trimming: 2 bases; junction bases outside the gene matches: 5. Written as DNA, the CDR3 is TGCGCCAGCAGCTTGGTGGGCGGGAGCACCTACAATGAGCAGTTCTTC. Translated: CASSLVGGSTYNEQFF.

This rearrangement joins TRBV5-6 to TRBJ2-5; D is ambiguous. This CDR3 has 14 residues. The ends were cut back, 6 bases at V and 2 bases at J, with 14 bases in the middle. The V gene's germline CDR1 is SGHDT and CDR2 YYEEEE. CDR3 sequence reads: CASTLRIGQETQYF. The CDR3 DNA follows: TGTGCCAGCACCCTACGAATAGGGCAAGAGACCCAGTACTTC.

The genes are TRBV6-6 and TRBJ2-5, with a tentative D call TRBD2 (6 bases). Trimming shortened V by 0 bases and J by 3 bases, and 14 bases separated the two germline ends. This CDR3 spans 16 amino acids. The germline gives CDR1 MNHNY, CDR2 SVGAGI (reference sequence). CDR3 DNA sequence: TGTGCCAGCAGTTACTCGGCCGGGAGTCTGAAAGAGACCCAGTACTTC. Translated, it gives CASSYSAGSLKETQYF.

The J gene is TRBJ2-1, the V gene TRBV5-4, with D unclear. Germline CDR1 and CDR2: SGHNT and YYREEE (reference sequence). CDR3 size: 11 residues. V gave up 4 bases and J gave up 4 bases, with 3 bases separating them. The CDR3 protein is CASSSYNEQFF. The CDR3 bases are TGTGCCAGCAGCAGTTACAATGAGCAGTTCTTC. The full variable domain, in which reference TRBV5-4 and TRBJ2-1 provide the parts outside the CDR3, is ETGVTQSPTHLIKTRGQQVTLRCSSQSGHNTVSWYQQALGQGPQFIFQYYREEENGRGNFPPRFSGLQFPNYSSELNVNALELDDSALYLCASSSYNEQFFGPGTRLTVL.

This chain links TRBV28 with TRBJ2-2, with D maybe TRBD1 (5 bases). Germline CDR1 is MDHEN and CDR2 is SYDVKM. The CDR3 length is 15 residues. Trimming removed 1 base from V and 7 bases from J, with 13 bases in between. The CDR3 DNA follows: TGTGCCAGCAGTTTATCCCAGGGTAGGAACGGGGAGCTGTTTTTT. It codes for CASSLSQGRNGELFF.

The rearrangement uses TRBV9 and TRBJ2-1; the D is unclear. Deletions cut 7 bases from V and 9 bases from J, with 11 bases between. CDR3 length: 11 residues. Germline-derived CDR1 and CDR2 are SGDLS and YYNGEE. The CDR3 DNA reads TGTGCCAGCGGGGATGCCGGTGAGCAGTTCTTC. This gives the protein CASGDAGEQFF.

Only one count was recorded for this clone. This rearrangement joins TRBV9 to TRBJ2-2; 7 positions agree with TRBD2. The CDR3 length is 18 residues. Germline values: CDR1 SGDLS, CDR2 YYNGEE. Trimming cost V 1 base and J 1 base; bases outside gene matches: 10. CDR3 protein: CASSVPSGRQGNTGELFF. The CDR3 DNA reads TGTGCCAGCAGCGTACCGTCCGGGAGGCAGGGGAACACCGGGGAGCTGTTTTTT.

The chain couples TRBV27 to TRBJ2-4; no firm D call. The CDR3 contains 14 residues. Germline V gene sequence: CDR1 MNHEY, CDR2 SMNVEV (reference sequence). The V end was cut by 7 bases, the J end by 7 bases, with 17 bases between. The CDR3 loop is CASTNSPARNIQYF. CDR3 coding DNA: TGTGCCAGCACCAATTCTCCGGCAAGGAACATTCAGTACTTC.

The chain is built from TRBV7-2 and TRBJ2-7, with D possibly being TRBD1 or TRBD2 (5 bases each). The germline V and J ends were trimmed by 5 bases and 5 bases, with 19 bases remaining between them. The CDR3 loop spans 15 amino acids. The germline CDR1 and CDR2 sequences are SGHTA and FQGNSA. The CDR3 DNA sequence: TGTGCCAGCAGCATCCGGGACCTTTCTCAAGACGAGCAGTACTTC. Residues: CASSIRDLSQDEQYF.

The J gene is TRBJ2-7, the V gene TRBV6-6, with 9 bases that match TRBD1. The CDR3 totals 15 residues. Germline CDR1 reads MNHNY; CDR2 reads SVGAGI (reference sequence). J was trimmed by 7 bases and V by 0 bases; bases with no gene match: 7. CDR3 residues: CASSYSSRTGVEQYF. For the CDR3, the DNA is TGTGCCAGCAGTTACTCGTCACGGACAGGGGTAGAGCAGTACTTC.

The J gene is TRBJ1-1, the V gene TRBV9; no definite D call. This CDR3 is 16 amino acids long. The germline gives CDR1 SGDLS, CDR2 YYNGEE. The V end was cut by 2 bases, the J end by 3 bases, with 17 bases between. The CDR3 DNA reads TGTGCCAGCAGCGTTCATGGGAAAGGGTACGACACTGAAGCTTTCTTT. As protein: CASSVHGKGYDTEAFF.